This note documents a single TCR beta chain sequence. Trimming stripped 3 bases from V and 2 bases from J, with 7 bases between. The CDR3 totals 12 residues. Germline V lookup: CDR1 GTSNPN, CDR2 SVGIG (reference sequence). From the 5' RACE reads, TCRdb called clonotypes with MiXCR, one entry per CDR3 protein. Seen here are more than 150,000 distinct CDR3 sequences, around a sixth observed once, and the top ten hold around 4%. The source of the sample is a study of CD8 T cells in ankylosing spondylitis. The sequence derives from a male donor under 30 with ankylosing spondylitis or in good health (not recorded which). The chain employs TRBV30 and TRBJ2-5; the D gene is possibly TRBD1 (5 bases). The sample taken for sequencing was blood, either unsorted or a sorted T cell fraction (not recorded which). CDR3 loop: CAWSPGQETQYF. CDR3 DNA: TGTGCCTGGAGCCCAGGGCAAGAGACCCAGTACTTC.